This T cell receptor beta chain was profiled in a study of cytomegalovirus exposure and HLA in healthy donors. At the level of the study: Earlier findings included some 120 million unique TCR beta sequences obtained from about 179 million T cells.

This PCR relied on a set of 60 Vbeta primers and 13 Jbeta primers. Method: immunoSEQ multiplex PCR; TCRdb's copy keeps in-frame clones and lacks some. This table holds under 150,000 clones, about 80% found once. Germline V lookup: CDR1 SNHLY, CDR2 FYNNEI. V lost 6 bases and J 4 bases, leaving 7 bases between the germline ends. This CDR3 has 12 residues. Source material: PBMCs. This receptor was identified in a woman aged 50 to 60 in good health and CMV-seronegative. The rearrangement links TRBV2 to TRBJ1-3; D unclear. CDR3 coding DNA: TGTGCCAGCAGGCCGGGAGGAAACACCATATATTTT. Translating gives CASRPGGNTIYF.